Below, one T cell receptor beta chain is given with its context. Its specificity is unknown. The CDR3 covers 15 residues. Germline CDR1 SGHRS, CDR2 YFSETQ. V dropped 4 bases and J dropped 2; count of bases not matched to a gene: 6. Collection occurred without any documented infections or immune events in donors. The repertoire was sequenced with immunoSEQ multiplex PCR; TCRdb's copy has only in-frame clones and lacks some. Of around 90,000 clones in the sample, 88% were seen once. The sample is drawn from a study of identifying expanded T cells in peripheral blood. Findings and limits, study-wide: Differentially abundant clones: about 1.3 between replicates, 16.4 at 2 to 3 weeks, under 25 at four. Across healthy donors, higher total template counts meant significantly greater approximately 2-week count variance.

The chain employs TRBV5-1 and TRBJ2-7; 10 bases are a match to TRBD1. The receptor was derived from a person between 18 and 75 years old in good health. The specimen was blood. CDR3 in amino acids: CASSQGTGATYEQYF. CDR3 bases: TGCGCCAGCAGCCAAGGGACAGGGGCGACCTACGAGCAGTACTTC.